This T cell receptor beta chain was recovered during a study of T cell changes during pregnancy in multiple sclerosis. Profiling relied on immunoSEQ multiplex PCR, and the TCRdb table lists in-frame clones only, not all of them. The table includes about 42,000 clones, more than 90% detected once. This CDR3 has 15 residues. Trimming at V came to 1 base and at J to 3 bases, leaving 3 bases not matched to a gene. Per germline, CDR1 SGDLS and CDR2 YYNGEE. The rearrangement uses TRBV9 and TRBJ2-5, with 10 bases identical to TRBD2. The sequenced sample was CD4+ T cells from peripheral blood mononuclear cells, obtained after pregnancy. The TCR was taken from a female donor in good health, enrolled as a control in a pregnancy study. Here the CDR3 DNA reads TGTGCCAGCAGCGTAAGTGGGACTAGCGAAGAGACCCAGTACTTC. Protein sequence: CASSVSGTSEETQYF.